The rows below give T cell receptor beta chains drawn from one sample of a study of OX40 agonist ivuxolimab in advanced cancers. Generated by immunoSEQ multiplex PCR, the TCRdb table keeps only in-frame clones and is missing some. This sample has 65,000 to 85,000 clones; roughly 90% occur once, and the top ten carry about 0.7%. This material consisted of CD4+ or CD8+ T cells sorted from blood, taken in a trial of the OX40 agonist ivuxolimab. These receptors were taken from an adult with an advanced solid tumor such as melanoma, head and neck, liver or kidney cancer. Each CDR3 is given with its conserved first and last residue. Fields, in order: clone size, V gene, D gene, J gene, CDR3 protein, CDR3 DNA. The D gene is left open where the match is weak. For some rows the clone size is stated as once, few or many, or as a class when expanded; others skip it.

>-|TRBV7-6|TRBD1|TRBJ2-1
CASSSNRGNEQFF
TGTGCCAGCAGCTCCAACAGGGGGAATGAGCAGTTCTTC
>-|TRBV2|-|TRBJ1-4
CASSAGTYSPLVEKLFF
TGTGCCAGCAGTGCCGGGACATACTCCCCCCTAGTTGAAAAACTGTTTTTT
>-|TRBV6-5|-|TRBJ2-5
CASSYHRAGRETQYF
TGTGCCAGCAGTTACCACAGGGCAGGACGAGAGACCCAGTACTTC
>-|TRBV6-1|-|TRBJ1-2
CASSENLGYGYTF
TGTGCCAGCAGTGAAAATCTCGGCTATGGCTACACCTTC
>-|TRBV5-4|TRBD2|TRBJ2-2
CASSEGLAGGPSGELFF
TGTGCCAGCAGCGAGGGACTAGCGGGGGGGCCCTCCGGGGAGCTGTTTTTT
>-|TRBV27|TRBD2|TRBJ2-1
CASSLSRLANNEQFF
TGTGCCAGCAGTTTATCGCGACTAGCCAACAATGAGCAGTTCTTC
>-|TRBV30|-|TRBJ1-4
CAWSVIQGGEKLFF
TGTGCCTGGAGTGTAATACAGGGTGGTGAAAAACTGTTTTTT
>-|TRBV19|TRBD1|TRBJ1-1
CASMGTAEAFF
TGTGCCAGTATGGGGACAGCAGAAGCTTTCTTT
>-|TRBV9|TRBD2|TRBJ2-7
CASSQGLAGAYEQYF
TGTGCCAGCAGTCAGGGACTAGCGGGTGCCTACGAGCAGTACTTC
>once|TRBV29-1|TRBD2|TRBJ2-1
CSVEIAGGGYNEQFF
TGCAGCGTTGAGATAGCGGGGGGTGGGTACAATGAGCAGTTCTTC
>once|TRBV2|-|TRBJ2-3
CASMWLGGTDTQYF
TGTGCCAGCATGTGGCTAGGGGGGACAGATACGCAGTATTTT
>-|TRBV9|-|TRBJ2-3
CASSLRGDTQYF
TGTGCCAGCAGCCTCAGAGGGGATACGCAGTATTTT
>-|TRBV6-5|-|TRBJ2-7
CASSRAGPGEQYF
TGTGCCAGCAGCCGCGCAGGGCCCGGGGAGCAGTACTTC
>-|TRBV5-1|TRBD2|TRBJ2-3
CASSLARGMYADTQYF
TGCGCCAGCAGCTTGGCGCGGGGGATGTATGCAGATACGCAGTATTTT
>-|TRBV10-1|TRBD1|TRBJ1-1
CASSLTGFGEAFF
TGCGCCAGCAGTTTGACAGGGTTTGGGGAAGCTTTCTTT
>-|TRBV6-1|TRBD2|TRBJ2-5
CAIGLAGNTEETQYF
TGTGCCATCGGACTAGCGGGGAATACGGAAGAGACCCAGTACTTC
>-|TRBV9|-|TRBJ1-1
CASSRAPQSTEAFF
TGTGCCAGCAGCCGGGCACCGCAGAGCACTGAAGCTTTCTTT
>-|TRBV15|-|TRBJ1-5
CATSRDRADNQPQHF
TGTGCCACCAGCAGAGATAGGGCGGATAATCAGCCCCAGCATTTT
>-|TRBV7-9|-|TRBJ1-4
CASSLASKNEKLFF
TGTGCCAGCAGCTTAGCGTCCAAGAATGAAAAACTGTTTTTT
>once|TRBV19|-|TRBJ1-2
CASSIGAGNYGYTF
TGTGCCAGTAGTATAGGGGCGGGTAACTATGGCTACACCTTC
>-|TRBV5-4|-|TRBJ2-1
CASSKQGSSYNEQFF
TGTGCCAGCAGCAAACAGGGAAGCTCCTACAATGAGCAGTTCTTC
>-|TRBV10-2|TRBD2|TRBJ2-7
CASSTSGTSGRPLPYEQYF
TGCGCCAGCAGTACATCCGGGACTAGCGGGAGACCACTACCCTACGAGCAGTACTTC
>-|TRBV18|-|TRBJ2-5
CASSPTSEETQYF
TGTGCCAGCTCTCCGACTAGTGAAGAGACCCAGTACTTC
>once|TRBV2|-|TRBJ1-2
CASSIRGGNYGYTF
TGTGCCAGCAGTATCAGGGGAGGGAACTATGGCTACACCTTC
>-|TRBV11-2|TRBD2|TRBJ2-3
CASSLGLAGGTDTQYF
TGTGCCAGCAGCTTAGGCCTAGCGGGAGGGACAGATACGCAGTATTTT
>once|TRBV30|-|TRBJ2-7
CAWSDPAGSYEQYF
TGTGCCTGGAGTGATCCGGCGGGCTCCTACGAGCAGTACTTC
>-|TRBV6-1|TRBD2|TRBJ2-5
CASSKVMGGLAGQETQYF
TGTGCCAGCAGTAAAGTTATGGGGGGGCTAGCGGGGCAAGAGACCCAGTACTTC
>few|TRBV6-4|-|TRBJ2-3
CASSDSRGDTQYF
TGTGCCAGCAGTGACTCGCGTGGGGATACGCAGTATTTT
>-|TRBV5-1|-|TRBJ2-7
CASSLEGAYYEQYF
TGCGCCAGCAGCTTGGAAGGAGCTTACTACGAGCAGTACTTC
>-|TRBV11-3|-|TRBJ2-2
CASSIRDSSGELFF
TGTGCCAGCAGCATACGGGACTCCAGCGGGGAGCTGTTTTTT
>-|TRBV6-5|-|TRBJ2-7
CASREGTDSYEQYF
TGTGCCAGCAGGGAAGGGACGGACTCCTACGAGCAGTACTTC
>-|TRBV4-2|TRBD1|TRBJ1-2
CASSLDRGLSYGYTF
TGTGCCAGCAGCCTGGACAGGGGGCTTAGCTATGGCTACACCTTC
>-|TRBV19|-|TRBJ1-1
CASSIVPDNTEAFF
TGTGCCAGTAGTATAGTCCCTGACAACACTGAAGCTTTCTTT
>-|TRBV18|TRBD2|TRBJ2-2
CASSPVAAGGNTGELFF
TGTGCCAGCTCACCCGTGGCCGCGGGGGGAAACACCGGGGAGCTGTTTTTT
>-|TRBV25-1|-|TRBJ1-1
CASSEFRENTEAFF
TGTGCCAGCAGTGAATTCAGGGAGAACACTGAAGCTTTCTTT